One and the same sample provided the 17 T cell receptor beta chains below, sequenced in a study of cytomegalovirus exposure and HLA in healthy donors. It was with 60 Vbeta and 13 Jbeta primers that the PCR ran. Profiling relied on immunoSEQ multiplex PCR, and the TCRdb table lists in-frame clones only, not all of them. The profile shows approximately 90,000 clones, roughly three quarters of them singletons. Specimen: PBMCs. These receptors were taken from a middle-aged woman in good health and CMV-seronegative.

CDR3 residues: CASSQGAGTAYMNTEAFF. CDR3 nucleotides: TGTGCCAGCAGCCAAGGGGCCGGGACAGCCTACATGAACACTGAAGCTTTCTTT. The rearrangement joins TRBV4-2 to TRBJ1-1; 7 bases are shared with TRBD1. CDR1 and CDR2 (germline): LGHNA, YNFKEQ. The CDR3 spans 18 residues. The trim removed 1 base at V and 0 bases at J, leaving 11 bases unmatched.

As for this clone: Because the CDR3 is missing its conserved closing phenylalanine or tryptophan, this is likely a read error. CDR3 residues: CASSHPSGGASDTQYV. CDR3 DNA: TGTGCCAGCAGCCACCCTAGCGGGGGGGCATCAGATACGCAGTATGTT. V gene TRBV4-2 combines with J gene TRBJ2-3, with 12 bases that match TRBD2. With 3 bases clipped from V and 4 bases from J, the junction kept 5 bases outside the gene matches. This CDR3 has 16 amino acids. Germline V gene data show CDR1 as LGHNA and CDR2 as YNFKEQ.

The CDR3 protein is CASSTSWAGTEAFF. The CDR3 coding sequence is TGTGCCAGCAGTACCTCGTGGGCAGGCACTGAAGCTTTCTTT. V usage is TRBV6-5 and J usage is TRBJ1-1; no clear D gene. From germline, CDR1 is MNHEY and CDR2 SVGAGI. V lost 5 bases and J 4 bases, leaving 14 bases between the germline ends. The length of the CDR3 is 14 residues.

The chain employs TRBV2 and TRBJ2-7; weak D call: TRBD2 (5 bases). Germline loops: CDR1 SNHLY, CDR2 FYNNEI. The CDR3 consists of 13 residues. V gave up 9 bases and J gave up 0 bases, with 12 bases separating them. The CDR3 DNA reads TGTGCCAGGGCGGACGGACTCTCCTACGAGCAGTACTTC. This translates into CARADGLSYEQYF.

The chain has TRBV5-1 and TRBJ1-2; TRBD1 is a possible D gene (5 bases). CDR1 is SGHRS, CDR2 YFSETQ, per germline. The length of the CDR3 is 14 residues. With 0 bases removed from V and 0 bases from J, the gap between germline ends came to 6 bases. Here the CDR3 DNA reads TGCGCCAGCAGCTTGGACAGGTCTAACTATGGCTACACCTTC. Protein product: CASSLDRSNYGYTF.

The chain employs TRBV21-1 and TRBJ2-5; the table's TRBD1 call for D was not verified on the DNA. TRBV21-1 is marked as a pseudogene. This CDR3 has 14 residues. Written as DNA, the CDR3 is TGTGCCAGCAGCAAACCTGACAAACAAGAGACCCAGTACTTC. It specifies CASSKPDKQETQYF.

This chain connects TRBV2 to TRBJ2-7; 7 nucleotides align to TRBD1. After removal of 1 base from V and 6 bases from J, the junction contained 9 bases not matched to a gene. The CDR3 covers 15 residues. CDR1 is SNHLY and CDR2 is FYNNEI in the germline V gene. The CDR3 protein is CASSEGGRGSAEQYF. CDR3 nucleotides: TGTGCCAGCAGTGAAGGCGGCAGGGGGTCTGCCGAGCAGTACTTC.

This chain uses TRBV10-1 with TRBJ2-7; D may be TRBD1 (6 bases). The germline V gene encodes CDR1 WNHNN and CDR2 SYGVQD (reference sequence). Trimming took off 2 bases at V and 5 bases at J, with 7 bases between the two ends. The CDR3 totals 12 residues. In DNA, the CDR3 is TGCGCCAGCAGTGAGACAGGGCACGAGCAGTACTTC. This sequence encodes CASSETGHEQYF.

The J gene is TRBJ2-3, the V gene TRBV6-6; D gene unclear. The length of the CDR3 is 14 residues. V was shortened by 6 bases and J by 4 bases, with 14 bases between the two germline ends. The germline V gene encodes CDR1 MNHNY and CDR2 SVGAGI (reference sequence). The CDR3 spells CASSLLLAADTQYF. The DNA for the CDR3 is TGTGCCAGCAGCCTGCTATTAGCCGCAGATACGCAGTATTTT.

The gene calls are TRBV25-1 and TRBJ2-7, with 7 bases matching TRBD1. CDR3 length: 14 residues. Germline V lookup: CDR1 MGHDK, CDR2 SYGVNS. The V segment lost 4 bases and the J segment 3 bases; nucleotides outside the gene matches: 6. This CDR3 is CASSGWDSNYEQYF. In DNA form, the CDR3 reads TGTGCCAGCAGTGGATGGGACAGCAACTACGAGCAGTACTTC.

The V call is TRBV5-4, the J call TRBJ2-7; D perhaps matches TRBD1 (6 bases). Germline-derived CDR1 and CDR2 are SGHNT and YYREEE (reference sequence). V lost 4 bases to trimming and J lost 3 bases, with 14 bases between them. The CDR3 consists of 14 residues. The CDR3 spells CASSLTGFGYEQYF. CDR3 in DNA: TGTGCCAGCAGCCTTACAGGGTTTGGCTACGAGCAGTACTTC.

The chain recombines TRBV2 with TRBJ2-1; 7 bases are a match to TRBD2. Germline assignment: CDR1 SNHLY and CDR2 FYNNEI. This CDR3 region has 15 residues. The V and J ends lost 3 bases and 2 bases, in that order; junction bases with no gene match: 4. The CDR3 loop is CASSELRGAYNEQFF. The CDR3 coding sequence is TGTGCCAGCAGTGAGTTACGGGGGGCCTACAATGAGCAGTTCTTC.

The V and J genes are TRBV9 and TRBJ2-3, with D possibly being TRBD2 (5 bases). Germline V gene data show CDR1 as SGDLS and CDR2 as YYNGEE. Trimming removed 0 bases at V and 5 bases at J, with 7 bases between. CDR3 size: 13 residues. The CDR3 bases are TGTGCCAGCAGCGTAGACGGGGTAGATACGCAGTATTTT. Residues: CASSVDGVDTQYF.

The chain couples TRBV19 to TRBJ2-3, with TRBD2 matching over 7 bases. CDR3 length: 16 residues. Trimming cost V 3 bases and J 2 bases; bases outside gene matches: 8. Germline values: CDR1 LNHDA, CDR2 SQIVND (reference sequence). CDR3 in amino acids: CASSIRASGLTDTQYF. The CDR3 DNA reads TGTGCCAGTAGTATTCGAGCTAGCGGCCTCACAGATACGCAGTATTTT.

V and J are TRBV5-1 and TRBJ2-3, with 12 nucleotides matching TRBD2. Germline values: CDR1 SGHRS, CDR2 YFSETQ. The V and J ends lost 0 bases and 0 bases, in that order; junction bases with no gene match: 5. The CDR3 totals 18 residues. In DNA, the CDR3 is TGCGCCAGCAGCTTGGGAACTAGCGGGGGGCTTAGCACAGATACGCAGTATTTT. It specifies CASSLGTSGGLSTDTQYF.

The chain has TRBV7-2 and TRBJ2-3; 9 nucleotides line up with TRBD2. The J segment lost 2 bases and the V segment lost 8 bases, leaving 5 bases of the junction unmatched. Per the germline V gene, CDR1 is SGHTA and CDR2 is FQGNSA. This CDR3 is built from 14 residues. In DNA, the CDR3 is TGTGCCAGCCGGTCTAGCGGGGCCACAGATACGCAGTATTTT. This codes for CASRSSGATDTQYF.

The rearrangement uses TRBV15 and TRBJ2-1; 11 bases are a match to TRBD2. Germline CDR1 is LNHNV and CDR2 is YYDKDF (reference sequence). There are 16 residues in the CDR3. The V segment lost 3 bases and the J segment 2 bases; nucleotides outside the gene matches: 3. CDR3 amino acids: CATSRRLAGTYNEQFF. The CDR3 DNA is TGTGCCACCAGCAGGCGACTAGCGGGGACCTACAATGAGCAGTTCTTC. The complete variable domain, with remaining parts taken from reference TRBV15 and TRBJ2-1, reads DAMVIQNPRYQVTQFGKPVTLSCSQTLNHNVMYWYQQKSSQAPKLLFHYYDKDFNNEADTPDNFQSRRPNTSFCFLDIRSPGLGDTAMYLCATSRRLAGTYNEQFFGPGTRLTVL.